This T cell receptor beta chain appears in the sequencing data of a study of CD4 T cells in relation to SARS-CoV-2 and coronaviruses. Study-level background: Patient ages ranged from 21 to 72, median 38.

Sequencing was performed with immunoSEQ multiplex PCR; in TCRdb, only in-frame clones are kept and a portion is missing. The table has 43,000 or so clones, around 79% seen once. Germline V gives CDR1 SGHKS, CDR2 YYEKEE (reference sequence). The V gene lost 3 bases and the J gene lost 2 bases, with 3 bases spanning the gap. CDR3 length equals 11 residues. Concerning this clone: Its antigen remains unidentified.

This receptor was obtained from an adult with COVID-19. V gene TRBV5-5 combines with J gene TRBJ2-7, with unresolved D. Sequencing used naive CD4+ T cells from PBMCs, cultured in vitro. Specified subset: naive CD4+ T cells isolated by negative enrichment. CDR3 residues: CASSSAYEQYF. The DNA of the CDR3 is TGTGCCAGCAGCTCGGCCTACGAGCAGTACTTC.